These T cell receptor beta chains were read from a single sample in a study of blood T cell repertoires in COVID-19. Method: immunoSEQ multiplex PCR; TCRdb's copy keeps in-frame clones and lacks some. This table has 150,000 to 200,000 clones, approximately 88% appearing once. Sequenced: peripheral blood. Receptors originate from a man aged 40-49 years with acute or convalescent COVID-19. Both conserved end residues are part of each CDR3. Each record gives: J gene, V gene, D gene, CDR3 protein. A D gene is named only where the DNA matches it firmly.

j_call: TRBJ2-5; v_call: TRBV5-6; d_call: -; cdr3_aa: CASSFIGASLETQYF
j_call: TRBJ1-5; v_call: TRBV6-2/TRBV6-3; d_call: -; cdr3_aa: CASSQTRMVSQPQHF
j_call: TRBJ2-3; v_call: TRBV29-1; d_call: -; cdr3_aa: CSVETGQDTQYF
j_call: TRBJ1-2; v_call: TRBV30; d_call: -; cdr3_aa: CAWSAVLTGNYGYTF
j_call: TRBJ2-2; v_call: TRBV5-1; d_call: TRBD2; cdr3_aa: CASSFTSGVDTGELFF
j_call: TRBJ1-2; v_call: TRBV5-5; d_call: -; cdr3_aa: CASSLRDLGGGYTF
j_call: TRBJ1-6; v_call: TRBV19; d_call: -; cdr3_aa: CASSILRQEPLHF
j_call: TRBJ2-2; v_call: TRBV10-2; d_call: TRBD1; cdr3_aa: CASSELWGRGKTGELFF
j_call: TRBJ2-2; v_call: TRBV6-4; d_call: TRBD2; cdr3_aa: CASSDPGLAGDHANTGELFF
j_call: TRBJ1-1; v_call: TRBV28; d_call: -; cdr3_aa: CASSRAGWTEAFF
j_call: TRBJ1-1; v_call: TRBV5-1; d_call: -; cdr3_aa: CASSLTGVGGAFF
j_call: TRBJ1-4; v_call: TRBV12-5; d_call: TRBD1; cdr3_aa: CASGLVEGALATNEKLFF
j_call: TRBJ1-4; v_call: TRBV7-2; d_call: TRBD1; cdr3_aa: CASSLVQGAVEKLFF
j_call: TRBJ2-1; v_call: TRBV5-1; d_call: TRBD1; cdr3_aa: CASSLKTGQGSYEQFF
j_call: TRBJ2-3; v_call: TRBV9; d_call: TRBD2; cdr3_aa: CASSVERGGLTDTQYF
j_call: TRBJ1-2; v_call: TRBV6-6; d_call: -; cdr3_aa: CASSLAGWPLNGYTF
j_call: TRBJ2-5; v_call: TRBV6-5; d_call: -; cdr3_aa: CASSGGGQGGETQYF
j_call: TRBJ2-2; v_call: TRBV5-1; d_call: TRBD1; cdr3_aa: CASSSQGSGELFF
j_call: TRBJ2-7; v_call: TRBV5-4; d_call: -; cdr3_aa: CASSLGQETYEQYF
j_call: TRBJ1-1; v_call: TRBV10-1; d_call: -; cdr3_aa: CASSRGDTEAFF
j_call: TRBJ1-5; v_call: TRBV10-2; d_call: -; cdr3_aa: CASSEVRQPQHF
j_call: TRBJ2-1; v_call: TRBV5-5; d_call: TRBD2; cdr3_aa: CASSLASSGRLNEQFF
j_call: TRBJ2-7; v_call: TRBV7-9; d_call: TRBD1; cdr3_aa: CASSPGTGIEQYF
j_call: TRBJ2-2; v_call: TRBV6-5; d_call: -; cdr3_aa: CASGTGTTNTGELFF
j_call: TRBJ2-5; v_call: TRBV27; d_call: -; cdr3_aa: CASSPDGGARETQYF
j_call: TRBJ2-1; v_call: TRBV6-6; d_call: -; cdr3_aa: CASTVQGYNEQFF
j_call: TRBJ1-2; v_call: TRBV5-1; d_call: -; cdr3_aa: CASSLSHGHGYTF
j_call: TRBJ1-2; v_call: TRBV9; d_call: -; cdr3_aa: CASSVAWQSLNYGYTF
j_call: TRBJ2-7; v_call: TRBV6-2/TRBV6-3; d_call: -; cdr3_aa: CASSYSSWWQGPYEQYF
j_call: TRBJ2-5; v_call: TRBV4-3; d_call: -; cdr3_aa: CASSQDTGGQKTQYF
j_call: TRBJ1-1; v_call: TRBV21-1; d_call: -; cdr3_aa: CASSKAGGQTNTEAFF
j_call: TRBJ2-6; v_call: TRBV30; d_call: -; cdr3_aa: CAVTKISGANVLTF
j_call: TRBJ2-7; v_call: TRBV7-9; d_call: -; cdr3_aa: CASSPSYEQYF
j_call: TRBJ1-2; v_call: TRBV10-2; d_call: -; cdr3_aa: CASSEVVRVDGYTF
j_call: TRBJ2-5; v_call: TRBV5-1; d_call: -; cdr3_aa: CASSSWNGETQYF
j_call: TRBJ2-2; v_call: TRBV19; d_call: TRBD1; cdr3_aa: CASTPSRTGGPGELFF
j_call: TRBJ2-1; v_call: TRBV13; d_call: -; cdr3_aa: CASSSSSGKSSYNEQFF
j_call: TRBJ1-3; v_call: TRBV19; d_call: -; cdr3_aa: CASSIEGRGEPHSGNTIYF
j_call: TRBJ1-6; v_call: TRBV7-2; d_call: TRBD1; cdr3_aa: CASSDRARINSPLHF
j_call: TRBJ1-1; v_call: TRBV30; d_call: -; cdr3_aa: CAWSHDLSGNTEAFF
j_call: TRBJ2-2; v_call: TRBV9; d_call: TRBD2; cdr3_aa: CASSVVSGGPNTGELFF
j_call: TRBJ1-2; v_call: TRBV5-6; d_call: -; cdr3_aa: CASSLGRGSLDYGYTF
j_call: TRBJ2-7; v_call: TRBV6-5; d_call: -; cdr3_aa: CASSLGGAAVEQYF
j_call: TRBJ1-2; v_call: TRBV19; d_call: TRBD1; cdr3_aa: CASSREDRANYGYTF
j_call: TRBJ2-3; v_call: TRBV11-3; d_call: TRBD2; cdr3_aa: CASSPGGGGTDTQYF
j_call: TRBJ2-7; v_call: TRBV30; d_call: -; cdr3_aa: CAWGTRSGWEWEQYF
j_call: TRBJ2-3; v_call: TRBV10-1; d_call: -; cdr3_aa: CASSENPTTNTQYF
j_call: TRBJ1-1; v_call: TRBV3-1/TRBV3-2; d_call: TRBD1; cdr3_aa: CASSQAGTENTEAFF
j_call: TRBJ2-3; v_call: TRBV18; d_call: -; cdr3_aa: CASSPVQGPADTQYF
j_call: TRBJ2-3; v_call: TRBV5-1; d_call: TRBD2; cdr3_aa: CASSFRRTSGDTDTQYF